A single sample gave rise to the 12 T cell receptor beta chains below, sequenced in a study of radiotherapy plus CTLA-4 blockade in lung cancer (dated 2018 in TCRdb). The library was obtained by the immunoSEQ multiplex PCR assay. Held by TCRdb, this immuneACCESS table contains in-frame sequences only and omits some clones. Under half of the omission traces to an unresolved V gene where checked; the cause of the rest is unknown. The sample contains about 85,000 clones, 86% of them found a single time. Clones ranked in the top ten supply 2% to 2.5% of the sample. The sequences come from peripheral blood, collected from a patient treated with radiotherapy plus ipilimumab. These TCRs come from a human donor with non-small cell lung cancer who had a partial response to radiotherapy plus ipilimumab.

CDR3 sequence reads: CASSPRAQGAYEQYF. The CDR3, as DNA: TGTGCCAGCAGCCCGAGAGCGCAGGGGGCCTACGAGCAGTACTTC. The rearrangement joins TRBV5-4 to TRBJ2-5; 7 bases match TRBD1. The J call may be wrong; the DNA end is better matched by TRBJ2-7. Germline CDR1 is SGHNT and CDR2 is YYREEE (reference sequence). The CDR3 spans 15 residues.

The chain uses TRBV19 and TRBJ1-1; 7 bases align to TRBD1. This CDR3 region has 15 residues. Looked up from germline, CDR1 is LNHDA and CDR2 is SQIVND (reference sequence). With V trimmed by 8 bases and J by 0 bases, 9 bases remained unmatched. The CDR3 nucleotides read TGTGCCAGTTCTCAAAAGGGACAGTTGAACACTGAAGCTTTCTTT. Residues: CASSQKGQLNTEAFF. The whole variable domain, remainder taken from reference TRBV19 and TRBJ1-1, is DGGITQSPKYLFRKEGQNVTLSCEQNLNHDAMYWYRQDPGQGLRLIYYSQIVNDFQKGDIAEGYSVSREKKESFPLTVTSAQKNPTAFYLCASSQKGQLNTEAFFGQGTRLTVV.

The rearrangement links TRBV9 to TRBJ1-2; 7 nucleotides agree with TRBD1. Germline CDR1 SGDLS, CDR2 YYNGEE. The CDR3 sequence is 14 residues long. Trimming cost V 0 bases and J 4 bases; bases outside gene matches: 3. CDR3 nucleotides: TGTGCCAGCAGCGTAGGAGGGGGCCCCTATGGCTACACCTTC. It specifies CASSVGGGPYGYTF.

The chain uses TRBV7-6 and TRBJ1-1; D gene uncertain. In germline, CDR1 is SGHVS, CDR2 FNYEAQ. The CDR3 totals 13 residues. Trimming removed 4 bases from V and 3 bases from J, with 9 bases in between. The CDR3 region has the DNA TGTGCCAGCAGCTCACCGAGGGACACTGAAGCTTTCTTT. Its translation: CASSSPRDTEAFF.

The chain recombines TRBV27 with TRBJ1-1, with a possible D match to TRBD1 (5 bases). Germline CDR1 and CDR2: MNHEY and SMNVEV (reference sequence). This CDR3 is built from 17 residues. Trimming removed 6 bases from V and 0 bases from J, with 20 bases in between. CDR3 loop: CASRPNFQGGMNTEAFF. As DNA, the CDR3 is TGTGCCAGCAGGCCCAATTTTCAGGGAGGGATGAACACTGAAGCTTTCTTT.

The V call is TRBV11-2, the J call TRBJ2-1, with a tentative D call TRBD2 (6 bases). Germline V gene lookup returns CDR1 SGHAT and CDR2 FQNNGV. The CDR3 is 15 amino acids. V was shortened by 7 bases and J by 4 bases, with 17 bases between the two germline ends. In DNA, the CDR3 is TGTGCCAGCACCCCCTCCGGGACTTTTTACAATGAGCAGTTCTTC. This translates into CASTPSGTFYNEQFF.

The rearrangement links TRBV11-3 to TRBJ2-2; D unresolved. Trimming cost V 1 base and J 6 bases, with 9 bases left between them. Germline V CDR1 and CDR2: SGHNT, YENEEA. CDR3 size: 14 residues. The CDR3 protein is CASSLVSSPGELFF. The CDR3 nucleotides are TGTGCCAGCAGCTTAGTATCGAGTCCCGGGGAGCTGTTTTTT.

This clone was seen only a few times. The chain uses TRBV19 and TRBJ2-2; D gene uncertain. CDR3 length: 14 amino acids. The germline CDR1 and CDR2 sequences are LNHDA and SQIVND (reference sequence). Trimming pared 5 bases from V and 4 bases from J, leaving 11 bases between. The CDR3 sequence is CASSLGRLTGELFF. Here the CDR3 DNA reads TGTGCCAGTAGTCTCGGCAGACTCACCGGGGAGCTGTTTTTT.

The chain has TRBV2 and TRBJ2-2, with 11 bases that match TRBD1. CDR1 is SNHLY and CDR2 is FYNNEI in the germline V gene. Losses at the gene ends were 11 bases for V and 7 bases for J; bases not matched to a gene: 6. This CDR3 has 13 residues. As DNA, the CDR3 is TGTGCCGCGGACAGGGGGCGAATCGGGGAGCTGTTTTTT. It yields the protein CAADRGRIGELFF.

The rearrangement joins TRBV4-1 to TRBJ1-1; TRBD1 might be the D (6 bases). Germline V CDR1 and CDR2: MGHRA, YSYEKL. The CDR3 totals 12 residues. V dropped 1 base and J dropped 10 bases, with 10 bases sitting between them. CDR3 residues: CASSQVAGAAFF. CDR3 bases: TGCGCCAGCAGCCAAGTGGCAGGGGCAGCTTTCTTT.

The chain employs TRBV10-3 and TRBJ2-1; the match to TRBD2 covers 7 bases. This CDR3 region has 17 residues. The V segment lost 0 bases and the J segment 3 bases; nucleotides outside the gene matches: 8. Germline V gene data show CDR1 as ENHRY and CDR2 as SYGVKD. CDR3 nucleotides: TGTGCCATCAGTGAGTCGATTGCTAGCGGAGACTACAATGAGCAGTTCTTC. Encoded protein: CAISESIASGDYNEQFF.

The V call is TRBV19, the J call TRBJ1-5; 8 nucleotides align to TRBD1. The CDR3 is made up of 14 amino acids. Germline CDR1 LNHDA, CDR2 SQIVND (reference sequence). The V and J ends lost 3 bases and 6 bases, in that order; junction bases with no gene match: 4. The CDR3 reads CASSIRTGIQPQHF. CDR3 coding DNA: TGTGCCAGTAGTATTCGGACAGGGATTCAGCCCCAGCATTTT.